A selection of T cell receptor beta chains follows, all from one sample in a study of PD-L1 blockade in urothelial cancer. Profiling relied on immunoSEQ multiplex PCR, and the TCRdb table lists in-frame clones only, not all of them. The repertoire consists of 25,000 to 35,000 clones, with over 60% occurring once and the leading ten covering around 3.1%. Sequencing used PBMCs, obtained around atezolizumab (anti-PD-L1) treatment. The origin of the receptors is a man in his sixties or seventies with urothelial cancer. Each CDR3 is given with its conserved first and last residue. Each record gives: V gene, J gene, clone size, D gene, CDR3 DNA, CDR3 protein. The D gene is left open where the match is weak. Where a row states a size, it is once, few, many or the class of an expanded clone; other rows omit it.

TRBV7-9,TRBJ1-2,-,-,TGTGCCGCTGGGGGGGCGGGGAAAGGCTACACCTTC,CAAGGAGKGYTF
TRBV9,TRBJ2-3,once,TRBD2,TGTGCCAGCAGCGTAGCCAGCGGGGGGGCTGGAGATACGCAGTATTTT,CASSVASGGAGDTQYF
TRBV5-4,TRBJ1-2,-,TRBD1,TGTGCCAGCAGCGCGGGACAGCTTTATGGCTACACCTTC,CASSAGQLYGYTF
TRBV5-1,TRBJ2-1,-,TRBD2,TGCGCCAGCAGCTTGGGTTGGGCCGAAGGACTAGGCTACAATGAGCAGTTCTTC,CASSLGWAEGLGYNEQFF
TRBV2,TRBJ1-4,-,-,TGTGCCAGCAGTGAAAGACAGCAACTGTTTTTT,CASSERQQLFF
TRBV14,TRBJ1-1,-,-,TGTGCCAGCAGCCAAGATCTGTTGAACACTGAAGCTTTCTTT,CASSQDLLNTEAFF
TRBV27,TRBJ2-3,-,TRBD2,TGTGCCAGCACCTCCCCGAGGGGACTAGCGGGATTAGATACGCAGTATTTT,CASTSPRGLAGLDTQYF
TRBV29-1,TRBJ1-1,-,TRBD1,TGCAGCGTAGACGGGACAGGGGGCACTGAAGCTTTCTTT,CSVDGTGGTEAFF
TRBV2,TRBJ1-1,-,TRBD1,TGTGCCAGCTCCCGGGACAGGTGGACTGAAGCTTTCTTT,CASSRDRWTEAFF
TRBV11-3,TRBJ1-1,-,TRBD1,TGTGCCAGCAGCTTTCGTTACAGGGGAAACACTGAAGCTTTCTTT,CASSFRYRGNTEAFF
TRBV6-5,TRBJ2-7,-,-,TGTGCCAGCAGTTACCAGGGAGAGCAGTACTTC,CASSYQGEQYF
TRBV5-6,TRBJ2-3,-,-,TGTGCCAGCAGCTTCAGGGGACGGGGCACAGATACGCAGTATTTT,CASSFRGRGTDTQYF
TRBV4-2,TRBJ2-1,-,TRBD2,TGTGCCAGCAGCCAAACCATCCAGGGCGGGAGGGCCTCCCCTCGCGGTGTTGAGCAGTTCTTC,CASSQTIQGGRASPRGVEQFF
TRBV2,TRBJ1-1,once,-,TGTGCCAGCAGAGAGACCAGGGGACCGAACACTGAAGCTTTCTTT,CASRETRGPNTEAFF
TRBV7-2,TRBJ2-7,-,TRBD1,TGTGCCAGCAGCTCCAGGACAGGGAGCTACGAGCAGTACTTC,CASSSRTGSYEQYF
TRBV7-2,TRBJ2-3,few,TRBD2,TGTGCCAGCAGCTCACGTGCAGGGACTAGCGGGACCCATCCGTATTTT,CASSSRAGTSGTHPYF